This T cell receptor beta chain was recovered during a study of OX40 agonist ivuxolimab in advanced cancers. Regarding the study as a whole: Clonal expansion in partial responders at 0.1-3.0 mg/kg ranked among the lowest.

Repertoires were generated with immunoSEQ multiplex PCR, while TCRdb's copy carries only in-frame clones and drops some. The sample contains around 84,000 clones, about 81% of which appear only once. This CDR3 has 13 residues. Per the germline V gene, CDR1 is LNHDA and CDR2 is SQIVND (reference sequence). V lost 3 bases and J lost 6, with 12 bases in between. A note on this clone: Its antigen is still unknown.

The source was CD4+ or CD8+ T cells sorted from blood, collected in a trial of the OX40 agonist ivuxolimab. The gene calls are TRBV19 and TRBJ2-7, with D tentatively TRBD1 (6 bases). This clonotype was obtained from an adult with an advanced solid tumor such as melanoma, head and neck, liver or kidney cancer. DNA for the CDR3: TGTGCCAGTAGTATGAACAGGGAAAGCGAGCAGTACTTC. Translation: CASSMNRESEQYF.